This T cell receptor beta chain was retrieved from a study of CDR3 diversity in severe acne. This CDR3 is 14 amino acids long. V lost 7 bases to trimming and J lost 2 bases, with 15 bases between them. Each CDR3 protein gets one entry after TCRdb re-called the PCR reads with MiXCR. The sample has around 94,000 distinct CDR3 sequences, 51% seen once. The chain carries TRBV12-3 or TRBV12-4 and TRBJ2-7, with a possible D match to TRBD1 (6 bases). Sequencing input: blood. This receptor was taken from a male donor with acne. In nucleotides, the CDR3 is TGTGCCAGCACCCACACAGGGATCCCCTACGAGCAGTACTTC. As protein: CASTHTGIPYEQYF.